Each of the 17 T cell receptor beta chains below was sequenced from the same sample in a study of T cells after yellow fever vaccination. Each CDR3 protein gets one entry after TCRdb re-called the 5' RACE reads with MiXCR. The data contain roughly 330,000 distinct CDR3 sequences, under 5% of them singletons. The input for sequencing was PBMCs, taken 5 days after the yellow fever booster vaccination. The receptors come from a man younger than 30 who received the YFV17D yellow fever vaccine.

This clonotype was counted only a few times. V usage is TRBV19 and J usage is TRBJ2-5; 7 bases map to TRBD1. The CDR3 spans 12 residues. Germline V gene sequence: CDR1 LNHDA, CDR2 SQIVND (reference sequence). V trimming: 10 bases; J trimming: 5 bases; junction bases outside the gene matches: 7. The DNA of the CDR3 is TGTGCCACACAGGGGAGAAGGGAGACCCAGTACTTC. Translation gives CATQGRRETQYF.

This clonotype has at least ten counts. The chain recombines TRBV15 with TRBJ2-1, with TRBD2 matching 8 bases. The V segment lost 3 bases and the J segment 3 bases; nucleotides outside the gene matches: 7. Germline loops: CDR1 LNHNV, CDR2 YYDKDF (reference sequence). There are 16 residues in the CDR3. CDR3 residues: CATSSPWRGDYNEQFF. The DNA of the CDR3 is TGTGCCACCAGCAGTCCATGGCGGGGGGACTACAATGAGCAGTTCTTC.

This clonotype was counted a few times. The V gene is TRBV7-9, the J gene TRBJ1-1; D call uncertain. The CDR3 extends over 12 amino acids. The V end was cut by 2 bases, the J end by 7 bases, with 8 bases between. Per the germline V gene, CDR1 is SEHNR and CDR2 is FQNEAQ (reference sequence). The DNA for the CDR3 is TGTGCCAGCAGCTTATCTCCCAATGAAGCTTTCTTT. The encoded protein is CASSLSPNEAFF.

V usage is TRBV20-1 and J usage is TRBJ2-5, with D unclear. Germline assignment: CDR1 DFQATT and CDR2 SNEGSKA (reference sequence). CDR3 length: 15 residues. With 1 base removed from V and 2 bases from J, the gap between germline ends came to 14 bases. CDR3 in amino acids: CSARGSPPGQETQYF. The CDR3 DNA is TGCAGTGCTAGAGGAAGCCCCCCCGGACAAGAGACCCAGTACTTC.

There are many counts of this clonotype. This chain links TRBV7-2 with TRBJ2-1, with D possibly TRBD2 on 5 matching bases. V gave up 5 bases and J gave up 8 bases, with 16 bases separating them. CDR3 length equals 14 residues. Per germline, CDR1 SGHTA and CDR2 FQGNSA. For the CDR3, the DNA is TGTGCCAGCAGCCAGAACCGGGATTATCATGAGCAGTTCTTC. It yields the protein CASSQNRDYHEQFF.

This clonotype was seen a handful of times. This chain links TRBV12-5 with TRBJ2-1, with 8 bases matching TRBD1. This CDR3 is built from 18 residues. CDR1 LGHNT and CDR2 FRNRAP come from the germline V gene. V shed 1 base and J 4 bases; nucleotides not matched to a gene: 12. CDR3 region: CASGLAILTGEAYNEQFF. The CDR3, as DNA: TGTGCTAGTGGTTTGGCAATCCTGACAGGGGAGGCGTACAATGAGCAGTTCTTC.

This clonotype was detected many times. The chain employs TRBV5-1 and TRBJ2-1; D perhaps matches TRBD1 (6 bases). This CDR3 has 15 amino acids. Trimming took off 3 bases at V and 4 bases at J, with 14 bases between the two ends. Per the germline V gene, CDR1 is SGHRS and CDR2 is YFSETQ. DNA of the CDR3: TGCGCCAGCAGCTCCGGGACACCCACTTACAATGAGCAGTTCTTC. Its translation: CASSSGTPTYNEQFF.

The chain carries TRBV5-1 and TRBJ2-7, with 7 bases matching TRBD1. This CDR3 is built from 16 residues. Germline-derived CDR1 and CDR2 are SGHRS and YFSETQ. J gave up 2 bases and V 4 bases, and 12 bases lay outside the gene matches. DNA of the CDR3: TGCGCCAGCAGCCGAGGACAGGCCGCTTCCACCTACGAGCAGTACTTC. Encoded protein: CASSRGQAASTYEQYF.

The V call is TRBV4-1, the J call TRBJ1-5; a possible D gene is TRBD1 (5 bases). V dropped 3 bases and J dropped 6 bases, with 15 bases sitting between them. The germline CDR1 and CDR2 sequences are MGHRA and YSYEKL. The CDR3 covers 15 residues. The CDR3 protein is CASSQVQGWAQPQHF. The CDR3 DNA is TGCGCCAGCAGCCAGGTTCAGGGTTGGGCTCAGCCCCAGCATTTT.

The chain uses TRBV7-2 and TRBJ1-2, with 7 bases identical to TRBD1. The CDR3 extends over 14 amino acids. Germline V gives CDR1 SGHTA, CDR2 FQGNSA. Germline trimming cut 5 bases from V and 5 bases from J; bases unmatched to any gene: 8. CDR3 bases: TGTGCCAGCAGCCCCCCCGGGGACAGTTATGGCTACACCTTC. This encodes CASSPPGDSYGYTF.

This clonotype has a handful of counts. The V call is TRBV5-1, the J call TRBJ2-1; TRBD2 aligns across 10 bases. This CDR3 region has 14 residues. Unmatched junction bases numbered 4, after V lost 4 bases and J lost 6 bases. Germline V gene data show CDR1 as SGHRS and CDR2 as YFSETQ. The CDR3 sequence is CASSTRLAGNEQFF. In nucleotides, the CDR3 is TGCGCCAGCAGCACCCGACTAGCGGGCAATGAGCAGTTCTTC.

The chain carries TRBV18 and TRBJ2-3; D is uncertain. This CDR3 region has 13 residues. Looked up from germline, CDR1 is KGHSH and CDR2 is LQKENI. Trimming took off 1 base at V and 2 bases at J, with 4 bases between the two ends. CDR3 amino acids: CASSPLYTDTQYF. The CDR3 DNA sequence: TGTGCCAGCTCACCACTGTACACAGATACGCAGTATTTT.

The J gene is TRBJ2-3, the V gene TRBV5-1; D may correspond to TRBD1 or TRBD2 (6 bases each). Trimming pared 5 bases from V and 1 base from J, leaving 14 bases between. CDR3 size: 15 residues. The germline V gene has CDR1 SGHRS and CDR2 YFSETQ. CDR3 coding DNA: TGCGCCAGCAGAGAACAGGGAGGCGGCACAGATACGCAGTATTTT. This gives the protein CASREQGGGTDTQYF.

The chain joins TRBV7-8 to TRBJ1-5; TRBD1 matches 7 bases. V lost 4 bases, J lost 3 bases, and 6 bases stayed unmatched. CDR3 length: 15 amino acids. Per germline, CDR1 SGHVS and CDR2 FQNEAQ. The CDR3 nucleotides read TGTGCCAGCAGCTCCACGGGACAGATCAATCAGCCCCAGCATTTT. Its protein is CASSSTGQINQPQHF.

This clonotype was picked up many times. The genes are TRBV12-3 or TRBV12-4 and TRBJ1-1; perhaps TRBD1 as D (5 bases). CDR3 length: 13 amino acids. Trimming pared 5 bases from V and 4 bases from J, leaving 11 bases between. The CDR3 reads CASSTQVGTEAFF. The CDR3 bases are TGTGCCAGCAGTACACAGGTGGGCACTGAAGCTTTCTTT.

The table lists this clonotype with many counts. The chain joins TRBV4-1 to TRBJ1-5; unclear D gene. There are 17 residues in the CDR3. V was cut by 4 bases and J by 5 bases, with 21 bases left in between. Germline V gene lookup returns CDR1 MGHRA and CDR2 YSYEKL. The CDR3 protein is CASSRGGPLGYDQPQHF. CDR3 DNA sequence: TGCGCCAGCAGCCGCGGCGGCCCGCTGGGATACGATCAGCCCCAGCATTTT.

This clonotype was seen a few times. The genes are TRBV20-1 and TRBJ2-3; D not certain. This CDR3 contains 12 residues. Germline lookup yields CDR1 DFQATT and CDR2 SNEGSKA (reference sequence). V was clipped by 8 bases and J by 8 bases, with 17 bases between them. The CDR3 DNA follows: TGCAGTACCCCCGATCGCACCCTTACGCAGTATTTT. Protein product: CSTPDRTLTQYF.